Given below is one TCR beta chain in context. Its antigen is unidentified. This entry comes from a study of T cell repertoires in cytomegalovirus infection. Study summary: TCR beta signatures that were public indicated CMV infection and matching HLA type. General study findings and limits: Across the ex vivo response, the dominant clonotypes were HLA-C-restricted CMV-specific TCR beta clonotypes.

The V gene's germline CDR1 is SGHVS and CDR2 FNYEAQ. CDR3 length equals 12 residues. V dropped 5 bases and J dropped 5 bases, with 10 bases sitting between them. TCRdb recomputed calls from the reads with MiXCR, one row per CDR3 protein. The sample yields about 890,000 distinct CDR3 sequences, roughly 30% seen once. The TCR originated in a human donor in good health (CMV status not recorded). Some clones in this sample may be carry-over from other donors' samples. Sequences were derived from cultured CD8+ T cells from PBMCs, sampled from culture after CMV antigen stimulation. The genes are TRBV7-6 and TRBJ2-7; D ambiguous. In DNA form, the CDR3 reads TGTGCCAGCAGCCTACACCTCGACGAGCAGTACTTC. Its translation: CASSLHLDEQYF.